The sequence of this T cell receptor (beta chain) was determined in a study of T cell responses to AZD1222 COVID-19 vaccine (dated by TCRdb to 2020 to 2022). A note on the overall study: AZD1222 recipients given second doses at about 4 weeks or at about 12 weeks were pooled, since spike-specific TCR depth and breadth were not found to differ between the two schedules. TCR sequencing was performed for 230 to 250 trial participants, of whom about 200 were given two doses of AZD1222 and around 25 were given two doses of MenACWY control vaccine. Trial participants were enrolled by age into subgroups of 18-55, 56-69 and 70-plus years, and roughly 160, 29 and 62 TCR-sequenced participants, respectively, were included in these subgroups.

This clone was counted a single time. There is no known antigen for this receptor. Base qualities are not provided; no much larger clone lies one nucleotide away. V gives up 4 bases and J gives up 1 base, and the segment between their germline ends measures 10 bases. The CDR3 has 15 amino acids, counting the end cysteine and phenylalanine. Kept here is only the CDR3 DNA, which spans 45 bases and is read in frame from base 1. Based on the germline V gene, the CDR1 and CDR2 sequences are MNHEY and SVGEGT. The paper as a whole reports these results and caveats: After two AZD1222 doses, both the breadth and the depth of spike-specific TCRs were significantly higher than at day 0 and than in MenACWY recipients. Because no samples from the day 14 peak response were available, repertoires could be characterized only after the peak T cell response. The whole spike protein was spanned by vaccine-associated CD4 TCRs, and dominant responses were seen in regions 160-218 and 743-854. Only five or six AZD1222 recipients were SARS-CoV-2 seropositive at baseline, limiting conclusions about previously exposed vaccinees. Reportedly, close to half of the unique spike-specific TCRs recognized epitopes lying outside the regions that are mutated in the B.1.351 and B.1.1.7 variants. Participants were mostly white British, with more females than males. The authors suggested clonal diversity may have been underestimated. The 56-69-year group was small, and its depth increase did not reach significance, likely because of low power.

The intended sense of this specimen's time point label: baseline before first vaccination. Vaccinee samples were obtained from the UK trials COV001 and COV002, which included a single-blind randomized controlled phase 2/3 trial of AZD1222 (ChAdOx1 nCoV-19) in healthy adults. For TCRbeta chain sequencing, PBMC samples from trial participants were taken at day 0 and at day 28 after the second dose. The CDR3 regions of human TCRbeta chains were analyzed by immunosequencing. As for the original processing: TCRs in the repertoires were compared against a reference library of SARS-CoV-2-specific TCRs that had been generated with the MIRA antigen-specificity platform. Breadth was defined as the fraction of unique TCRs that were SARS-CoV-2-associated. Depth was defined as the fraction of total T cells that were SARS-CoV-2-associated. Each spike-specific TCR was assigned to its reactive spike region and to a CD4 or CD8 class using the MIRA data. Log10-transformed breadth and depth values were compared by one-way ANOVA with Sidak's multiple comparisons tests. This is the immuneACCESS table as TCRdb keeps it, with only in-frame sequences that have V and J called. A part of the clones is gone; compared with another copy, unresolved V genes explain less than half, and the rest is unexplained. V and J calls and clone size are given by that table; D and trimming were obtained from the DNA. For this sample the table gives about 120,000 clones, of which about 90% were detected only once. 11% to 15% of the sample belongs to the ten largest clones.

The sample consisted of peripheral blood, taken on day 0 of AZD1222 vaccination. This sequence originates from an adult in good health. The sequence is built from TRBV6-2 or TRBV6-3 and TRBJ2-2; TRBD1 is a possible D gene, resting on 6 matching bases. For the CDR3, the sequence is CASSSGDQNTGELFF. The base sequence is TGTGCCAGCAGTTCAGGGGATCAGAACACCGGGGAGCTGTTTTTT.